This TCR beta chain comes out of a study of blood T cell repertoires in COVID-19. The wider study: The recovered donors of Cohort 3 showed two negative PCRs, clearance, or symptom resolution. Samples came from the United States, Italy and Spain, spanning acute and convalescent COVID-19.

The study recruited people aged 18 to 89 years across about 25 US areas. The CDR3 is made up of 15 amino acids. V gave up 5 bases and J gave up 3 bases; unmatched junction bases: 4. CDR1 SGHNT and CDR2 YYREEE come from the germline V gene (reference sequence). In the original workflow: By means of reference gene primer amplification, nucleated cell counts were estimated. Sequencing was performed with immunoSEQ multiplex PCR; in TCRdb, only in-frame clones are kept and a portion is missing. The V and J calls and clone size were taken over from that table, and D and trimming were inferred from the DNA. The data show a few hundred thousand clones, more than 70% seen once.

Sequenced: PBMCs or T cells enriched from blood (not recorded which). The gene calls are TRBV5-4 and TRBJ2-2, with TRBD2 matching over 10 bases. This TCR was recovered from a woman aged 55-70 years in a cohort exposed to, infected with or recovered from COVID-19 (not recorded which). CDR3 amino acids: CASRRTSGHTGELFF. In DNA form, the CDR3 reads TGTGCCAGCAGGCGGACTAGCGGACACACCGGGGAGCTGTTTTTT.